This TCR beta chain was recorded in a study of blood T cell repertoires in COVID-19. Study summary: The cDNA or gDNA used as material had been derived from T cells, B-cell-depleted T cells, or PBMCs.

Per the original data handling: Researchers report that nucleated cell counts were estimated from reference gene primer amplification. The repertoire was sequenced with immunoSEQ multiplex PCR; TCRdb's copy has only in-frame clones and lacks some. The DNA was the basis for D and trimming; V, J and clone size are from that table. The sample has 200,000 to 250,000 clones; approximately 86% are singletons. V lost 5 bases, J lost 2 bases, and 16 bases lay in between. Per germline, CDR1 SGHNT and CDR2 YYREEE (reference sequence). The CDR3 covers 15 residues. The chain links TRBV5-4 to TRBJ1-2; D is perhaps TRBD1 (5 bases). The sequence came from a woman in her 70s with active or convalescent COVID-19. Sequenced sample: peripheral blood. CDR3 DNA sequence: TGTGCCAGCAGTTCGGGGGTGGGGAAAAACTATGGCTACACCTTC. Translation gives CASSSGVGKNYGYTF.